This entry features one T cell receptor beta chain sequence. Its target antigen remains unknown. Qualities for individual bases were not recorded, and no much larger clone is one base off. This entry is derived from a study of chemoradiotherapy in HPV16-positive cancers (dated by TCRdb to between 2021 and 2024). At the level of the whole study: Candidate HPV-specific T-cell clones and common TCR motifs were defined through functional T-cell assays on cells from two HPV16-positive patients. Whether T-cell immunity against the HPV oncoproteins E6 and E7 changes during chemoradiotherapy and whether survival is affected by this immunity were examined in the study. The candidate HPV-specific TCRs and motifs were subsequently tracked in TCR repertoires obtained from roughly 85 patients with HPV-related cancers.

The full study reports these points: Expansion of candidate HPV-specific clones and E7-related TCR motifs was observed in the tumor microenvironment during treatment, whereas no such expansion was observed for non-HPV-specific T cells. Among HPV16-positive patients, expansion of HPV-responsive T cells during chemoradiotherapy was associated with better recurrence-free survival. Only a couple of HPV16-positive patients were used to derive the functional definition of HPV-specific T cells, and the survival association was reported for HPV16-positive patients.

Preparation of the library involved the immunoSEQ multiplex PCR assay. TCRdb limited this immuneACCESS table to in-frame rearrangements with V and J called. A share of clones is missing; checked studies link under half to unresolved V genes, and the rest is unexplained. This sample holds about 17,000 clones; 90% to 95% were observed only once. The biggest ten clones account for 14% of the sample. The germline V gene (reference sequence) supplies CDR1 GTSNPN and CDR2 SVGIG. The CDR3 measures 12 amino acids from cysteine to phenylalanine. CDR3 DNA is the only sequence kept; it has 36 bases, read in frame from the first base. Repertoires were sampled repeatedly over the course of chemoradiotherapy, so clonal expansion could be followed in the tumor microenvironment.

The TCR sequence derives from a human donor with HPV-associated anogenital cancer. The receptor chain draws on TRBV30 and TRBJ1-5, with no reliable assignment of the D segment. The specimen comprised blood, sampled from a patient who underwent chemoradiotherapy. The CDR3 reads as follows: CASDTPGQPQHF. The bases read TGTGCATCAGACACCCCGGGCCAGCCCCAGCATTTT.